This T cell receptor beta chain is from a study of CXCR3-negative and CXCR3-positive naive CD8 T cells. Sorts that each held 250,000 to 300,000 cells were run in triplicate for every CD8+ T cell subset. CDR3 size: 15 residues. CDR1 and CDR2 from the germline V gene are MNHEY and SMNVEV (reference sequence). General study points: Hydrophobicity was higher for TRB CDR3s found in CXCR3-positive naive cells than in CXCR3-negative naive cells.

Worth noting for this clonotype: What it recognizes is unknown.

The method, 5' RACE with UMI labels, was used to prepare the TRB cDNA libraries. TCRdb re-called the 5' RACE reads and catalogs CDR3 proteins one per entry, DNA excluded. The specimen's table records around 60,000 distinct CDR3 sequences. The chain carries TRBV27 and TRBJ2-7; the TRBD1 assignment by TCRdb is unverifiable without DNA. Material: naive CXCR3+ CD8+ T cells from blood. As to subset: CD45RO-CCR7+CD27+CD95- naive CD8+ T cells expressing CXCR3 (TNR3+). The sequence was collected from a human donor in good health. Some clones in this sample may be carry-over from other donors' samples. CDR3 sequence: CASSLSVQGAVEQYF.